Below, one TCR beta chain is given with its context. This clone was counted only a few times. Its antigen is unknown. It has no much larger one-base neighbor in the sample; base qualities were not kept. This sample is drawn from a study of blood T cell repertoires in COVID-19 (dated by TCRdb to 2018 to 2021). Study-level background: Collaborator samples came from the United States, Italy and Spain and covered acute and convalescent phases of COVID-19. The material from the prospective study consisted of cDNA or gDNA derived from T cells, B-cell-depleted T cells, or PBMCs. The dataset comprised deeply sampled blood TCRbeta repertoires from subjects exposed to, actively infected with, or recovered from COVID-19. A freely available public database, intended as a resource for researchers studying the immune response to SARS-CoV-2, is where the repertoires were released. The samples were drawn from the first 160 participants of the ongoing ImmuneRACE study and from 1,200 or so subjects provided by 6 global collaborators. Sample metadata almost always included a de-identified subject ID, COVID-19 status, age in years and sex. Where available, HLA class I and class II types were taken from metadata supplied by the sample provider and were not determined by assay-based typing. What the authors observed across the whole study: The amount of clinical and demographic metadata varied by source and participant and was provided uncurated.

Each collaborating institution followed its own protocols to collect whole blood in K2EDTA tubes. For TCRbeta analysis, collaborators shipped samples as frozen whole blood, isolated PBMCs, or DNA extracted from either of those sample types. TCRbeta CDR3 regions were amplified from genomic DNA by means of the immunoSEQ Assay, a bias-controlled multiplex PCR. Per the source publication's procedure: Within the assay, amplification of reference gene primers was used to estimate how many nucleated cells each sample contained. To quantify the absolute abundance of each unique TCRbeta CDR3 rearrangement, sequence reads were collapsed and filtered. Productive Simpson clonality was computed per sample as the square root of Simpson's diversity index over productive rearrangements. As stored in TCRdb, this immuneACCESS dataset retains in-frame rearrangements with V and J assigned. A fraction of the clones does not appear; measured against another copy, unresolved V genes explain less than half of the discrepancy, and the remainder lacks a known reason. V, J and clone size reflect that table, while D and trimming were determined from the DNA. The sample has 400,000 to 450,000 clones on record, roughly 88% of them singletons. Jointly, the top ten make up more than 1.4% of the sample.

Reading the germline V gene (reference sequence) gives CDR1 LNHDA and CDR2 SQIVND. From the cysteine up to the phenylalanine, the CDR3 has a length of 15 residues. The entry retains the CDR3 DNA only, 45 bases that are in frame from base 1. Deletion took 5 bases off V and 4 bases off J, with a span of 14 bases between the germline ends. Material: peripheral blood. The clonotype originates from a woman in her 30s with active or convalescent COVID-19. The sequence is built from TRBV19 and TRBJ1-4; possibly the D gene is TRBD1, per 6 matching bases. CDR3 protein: CASSPQGNGNEKLFF. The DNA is TGTGCCAGTAGTCCCCAGGGGAACGGTAATGAAAAACTGTTTTTT.